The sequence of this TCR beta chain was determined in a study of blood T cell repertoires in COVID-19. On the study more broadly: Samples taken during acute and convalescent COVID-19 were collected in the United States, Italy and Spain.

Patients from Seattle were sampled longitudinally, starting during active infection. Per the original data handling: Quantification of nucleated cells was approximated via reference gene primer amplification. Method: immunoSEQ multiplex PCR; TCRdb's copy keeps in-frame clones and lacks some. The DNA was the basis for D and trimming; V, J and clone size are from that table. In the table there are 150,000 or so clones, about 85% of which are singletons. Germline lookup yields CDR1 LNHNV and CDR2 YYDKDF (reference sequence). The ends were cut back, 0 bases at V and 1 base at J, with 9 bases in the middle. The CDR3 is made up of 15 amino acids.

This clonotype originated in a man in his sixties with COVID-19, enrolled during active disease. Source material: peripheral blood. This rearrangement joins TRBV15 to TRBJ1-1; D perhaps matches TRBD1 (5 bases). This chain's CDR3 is CATSRDGHRNTEAFF. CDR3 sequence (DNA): TGTGCCACCAGCAGAGATGGACACCGGAACACTGAAGCTTTCTTT.